This TCR beta chain was captured in a study of T cell changes during pregnancy in multiple sclerosis. Produced via immunoSEQ multiplex PCR; TCRdb's table is partial and in-frame only. This sample has 55,000 to 65,000 clones; 93% occur once, and the top ten carry approximately 1.7%. This CDR3 is built from 15 residues. The germline V gene has CDR1 SGHTA and CDR2 FQGTGA. V lost 3 bases and J lost 3; bases outside the gene matches: 7. The TCR sequence derives from a female donor with multiple sclerosis, enrolled in a pregnancy study. The rearrangement links TRBV7-3 to TRBJ2-7; 8 bases are a match to TRBD2. This sample comprised peripheral blood, obtained after pregnancy. Written as DNA, the CDR3 is TGTGCCAGCAGCTTGACGGGACTAGTTGGCTACGAGCAGTACTTC. Translation gives CASSLTGLVGYEQYF. Using reference TRBV7-3 and TRBJ2-7 for the parts outside the CDR3, the full variable domain is GAGVSQTPSNKVTEKGKYVELRCDPISGHTALYWYRQSLGQGPEFLIYFQGTGAADDSGLPNDRFFAVRPEGSVSTLKIQRTERGDSAVYLCASSLTGLVGYEQYFGPGTRLTVT.